Listed here are 12 T cell receptor beta chains from one sample, sequenced in a study of T cells in Graves' hyperthyroidism and ophthalmopathy. It was RNA transcripts that yielded the amplified TCR beta CDR3 regions. In the first-round RT-PCR of the TCR CDR3, the HTBI primer set was used. Each CDR3 protein is one row after TCRdb ran MiXCR on the multiplex PCR reads. The table records roughly 640,000 distinct CDR3 sequences, 16% of them present only once. The sequenced sample consisted of blood. The source is a woman aged 40 to 50 with Graves' ophthalmopathy.

This clonotype has a handful of counts. V is TRBV6-1 and J is TRBJ2-3; D is possibly TRBD2 (6 bases). The CDR3 covers 15 residues. The germline V and J ends were trimmed by 6 bases and 4 bases, with 17 bases remaining between them. CDR1 MNHNS and CDR2 SASEGT come from the germline V gene. The CDR3 protein is CASSALAGTADTQYF. The CDR3 DNA follows: TGTGCCAGCAGCGCACTAGCAGGAACGGCAGATACGCAGTATTTT.

This clonotype was detected many times. The rearrangement uses TRBV20-1 and TRBJ2-1; 7 nucleotides align to TRBD2. Germline CDR1 is DFQATT and CDR2 is SNEGSKA (reference sequence). The CDR3 has 14 amino acids. The ends lost 1 base at V and 8 bases at J; junction bases unmatched: 8. CDR3 DNA sequence: TGCAGTGCTAGAGGAGGACGGGGGGTGGATGAGCAGTTCTTC. Translating gives CSARGGRGVDEQFF.

This clonotype was recorded at least ten times. The chain links TRBV6-1 to TRBJ2-5; 9 nucleotides line up with TRBD1. V trimming: 4 bases; J trimming: 1 base; junction bases outside the gene matches: 4. This CDR3 spans 15 amino acids. The germline CDR1 and CDR2 sequences are MNHNS and SASEGT. CDR3 amino acids: CASSAQGAFQETQYF. Written as DNA, the CDR3 is TGTGCCAGCAGTGCACAGGGGGCCTTCCAAGAGACCCAGTACTTC.

This clonotype was seen many times. The chain uses TRBV28 and TRBJ2-7; 7 bases are shared with TRBD1. V dropped 3 bases and J dropped 3; count of bases not matched to a gene: 5. Germline V gives CDR1 MDHEN, CDR2 SYDVKM. The CDR3 length is 14 residues. CDR3 coding DNA: TGTGCCAGCAGTTTGAGGGGGCAGTTCTACGAGCAGTACTTC. As protein: CASSLRGQFYEQYF.

This clonotype appeared many times. The V gene is TRBV2, the J gene TRBJ1-2; D possibly corresponds to TRBD1 (5 bases). The ends were cut back, 10 bases at V and 4 bases at J, with 16 bases in the middle. There are 13 residues in the CDR3. Germline values: CDR1 SNHLY, CDR2 FYNNEI. The CDR3 region is CAITSRGGYGYTF. DNA for the CDR3: TGTGCCATTACATCAAGGGGCGGCTATGGCTACACCTTC.

The sample holds a few counts of this clonotype. This chain uses TRBV5-1 with TRBJ2-5; possibly TRBD2 for D (6 bases). Trimming cost V 5 bases and J 2 bases, with 16 bases left between them. This CDR3 contains 15 residues. Germline lookup yields CDR1 SGHRS and CDR2 YFSETQ. The CDR3: CASSNAGQKQETQYF. The DNA of the CDR3 is TGCGCCAGCAGTAACGCGGGGCAGAAACAAGAGACCCAGTACTTC.

The rearrangement links TRBV7-3 to TRBJ2-3; D uncertain. CDR1 SGHTA and CDR2 FQGTGA come from the germline V gene. V was shortened by 0 bases and J by 6 bases, with 7 bases between the two germline ends. This CDR3 contains 13 residues. CDR3 bases: TGTGCCAGCAGCTTAACGAGGTGGGATACGCAGTATTTT. This codes for CASSLTRWDTQYF.

V is TRBV20-1 and J is TRBJ1-6; D is undetermined. Trimming removed 5 bases at V and 6 bases at J, with 11 bases between. This CDR3 spans 13 amino acids. Germline CDR1 is DFQATT and CDR2 is SNEGSKA (reference sequence). CDR3 loop: CSAFHPANSPLHF. The CDR3 DNA follows: TGCAGTGCTTTTCACCCGGCTAATTCACCCCTCCACTTT.

The V and J genes are TRBV6-4 and TRBJ2-3; 8 bases agree with TRBD2. The germline V gene has CDR1 MRHNA and CDR2 SNTAGT. V trimming: 5 bases; J trimming: 5 bases; junction bases outside the gene matches: 6. The CDR3 spans 14 residues. CDR3 protein: CASSPTSEGDTQYF. CDR3 sequence (DNA): TGTGCCAGCAGTCCGACTAGCGAGGGAGATACGCAGTATTTT.

This clonotype was seen a few times. The V gene is TRBV6-1, the J gene TRBJ2-5; 9 bases map to TRBD2. Germline lookup yields CDR1 MNHNS and CDR2 SASEGT. CDR3 length: 15 residues. J lost 4 bases, V lost 6 bases, and 9 bases had no gene match. This chain's CDR3 is CASRLLGLASETQYF. CDR3 sequence (DNA): TGTGCCAGCAGACTCTTGGGACTAGCCTCAGAGACCCAGTACTTC.

In this sample, this clonotype turned up many times. The V call is TRBV12-3 or TRBV12-4, the J call TRBJ2-3; no firm D call. V was clipped by 3 bases and J by 4 bases, with 8 bases between them. This CDR3 has 13 residues. CDR3 sequence reads: CASSFESPDTQYF. CDR3 sequence (DNA): TGTGCCAGCAGTTTCGAGTCCCCAGATACGCAGTATTTT.

Of note for this clonotype: Just one base apart from a much larger clone, this may be a read error. The chain uses TRBV7-9 and TRBJ2-1; 11 bases match TRBD2. Germline V gene sequence: CDR1 SEHNR, CDR2 FQNEAQ (reference sequence). This CDR3 has 16 amino acids. The CDR3 here is CASSLAGLADNNEQLF. Here the CDR3 DNA reads TGTGCCAGCAGCTTAGCGGGACTAGCGGATAACAATGAGCAGCTCTTC.